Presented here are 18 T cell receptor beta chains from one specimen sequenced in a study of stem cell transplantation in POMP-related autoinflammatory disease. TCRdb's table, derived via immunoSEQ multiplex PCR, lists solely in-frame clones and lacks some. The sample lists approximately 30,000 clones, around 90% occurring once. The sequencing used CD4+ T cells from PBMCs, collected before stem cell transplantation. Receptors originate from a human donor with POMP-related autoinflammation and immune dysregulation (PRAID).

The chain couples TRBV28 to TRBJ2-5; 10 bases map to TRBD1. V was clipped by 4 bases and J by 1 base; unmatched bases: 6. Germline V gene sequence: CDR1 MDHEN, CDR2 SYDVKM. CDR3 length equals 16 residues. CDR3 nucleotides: TGTGCCAGCAGTTCGACAGGGGGCCCTTCCCAAGAGACCCAGTACTTC. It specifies CASSSTGGPSQETQYF.

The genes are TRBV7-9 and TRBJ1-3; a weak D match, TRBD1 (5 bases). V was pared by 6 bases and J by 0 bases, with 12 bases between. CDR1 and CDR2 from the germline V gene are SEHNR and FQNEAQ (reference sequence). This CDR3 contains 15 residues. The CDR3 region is CASSSTGRSGNTIYF. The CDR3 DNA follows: TGTGCCAGCAGTTCTACAGGCCGCTCTGGAAACACCATATATTTT.

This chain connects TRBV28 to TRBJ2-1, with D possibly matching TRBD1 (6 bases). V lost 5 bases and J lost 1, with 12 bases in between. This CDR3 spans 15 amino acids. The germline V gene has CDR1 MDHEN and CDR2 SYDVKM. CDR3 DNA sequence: TGTGCCAGCAGTACGGGACACTTTTCCTACAATGAGCAGTTCTTC. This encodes CASSTGHFSYNEQFF. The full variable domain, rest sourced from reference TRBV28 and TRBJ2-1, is DVKVTQSSRYLVKRTGEKVFLECVQDMDHENMFWYRQDPGLGLRLIYFSYDVKMKEKGDIPEGYSVSREKKERFSLILESASTNQTSMYLCASSTGHFSYNEQFFGPGTRLTVL.

The CDR3 here is CASSFSGANTGELFF. The CDR3 DNA reads as TGTGCCAGCAGTTTTAGCGGGGCGAACACCGGGGAGCTGTTTTTT. The V and J genes are TRBV28 and TRBJ2-2; 8 bases line up with TRBD2. The V and J ends lost 3 bases and 0 bases, in that order; junction bases with no gene match: 0. CDR1 is MDHEN and CDR2 is SYDVKM in the germline V gene. This CDR3 region has 15 residues.

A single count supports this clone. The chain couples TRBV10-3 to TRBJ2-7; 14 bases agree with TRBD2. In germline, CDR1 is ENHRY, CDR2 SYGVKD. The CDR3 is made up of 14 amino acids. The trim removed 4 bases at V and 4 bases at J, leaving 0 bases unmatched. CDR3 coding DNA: TGTGCCATCAGTGGGACTAGCGGGAGGTACGAGCAGTACTTC. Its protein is CAISGTSGRYEQYF.

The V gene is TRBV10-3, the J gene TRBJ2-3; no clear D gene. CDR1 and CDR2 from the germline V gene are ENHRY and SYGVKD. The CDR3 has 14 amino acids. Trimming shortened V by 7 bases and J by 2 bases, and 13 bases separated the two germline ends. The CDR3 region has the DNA TGTGCCATCACGCCAAACGACTTCACAGATACGCAGTATTTT. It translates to CAITPNDFTDTQYF.

The CDR3 here is CASSQDPSTQYF. The CDR3 DNA is TGTGCCAGCAGCCAAGATCCCTCTACGCAGTATTTT. The rearrangement uses TRBV4-2 and TRBJ2-3; D call uncertain. Germline CDR1 reads LGHNA; CDR2 reads YNFKEQ. Trimming removed 0 bases at V and 8 bases at J, with 6 bases between. The CDR3 covers 12 residues.

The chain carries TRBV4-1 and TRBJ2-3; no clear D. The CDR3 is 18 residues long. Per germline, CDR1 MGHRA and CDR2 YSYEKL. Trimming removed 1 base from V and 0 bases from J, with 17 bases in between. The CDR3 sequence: CASSQGVQTGTSTDTQYF. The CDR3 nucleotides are TGCGCCAGCAGCCAAGGAGTCCAAACGGGCACAAGCACAGATACGCAGTATTTT.

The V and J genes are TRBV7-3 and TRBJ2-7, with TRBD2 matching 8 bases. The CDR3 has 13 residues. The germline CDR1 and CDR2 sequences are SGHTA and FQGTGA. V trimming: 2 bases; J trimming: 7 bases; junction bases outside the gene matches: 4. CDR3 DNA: TGTGCCAGCAGCTTAGCGGGAGGTACTGAGCAGTACTTC. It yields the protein CASSLAGGTEQYF.

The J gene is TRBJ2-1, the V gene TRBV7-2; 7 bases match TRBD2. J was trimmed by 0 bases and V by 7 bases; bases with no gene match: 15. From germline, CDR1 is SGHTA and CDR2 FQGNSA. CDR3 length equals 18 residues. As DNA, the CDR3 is TGTGCCAGCATCAACAGAGCACTAGCGACACCCTCCTACAATGAGCAGTTCTTC. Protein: CASINRALATPSYNEQFF. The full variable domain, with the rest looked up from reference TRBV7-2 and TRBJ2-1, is GAGVSQSPSNKVTEKGKDVELRCDPISGHTALYWYRQSLGQGLEFLIYFQGNSAPDKSGLPSDRFSAERTGGSVSTLTIQRTQQEDSAVYLCASINRALATPSYNEQFFGPGTRLTVL.

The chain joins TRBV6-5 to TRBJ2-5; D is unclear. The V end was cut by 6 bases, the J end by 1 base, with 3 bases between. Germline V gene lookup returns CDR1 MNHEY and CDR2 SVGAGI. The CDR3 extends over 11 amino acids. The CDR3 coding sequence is TGTGCCAGCAGCGTCCAAGAGACCCAGTACTTC. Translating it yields CASSVQETQYF.

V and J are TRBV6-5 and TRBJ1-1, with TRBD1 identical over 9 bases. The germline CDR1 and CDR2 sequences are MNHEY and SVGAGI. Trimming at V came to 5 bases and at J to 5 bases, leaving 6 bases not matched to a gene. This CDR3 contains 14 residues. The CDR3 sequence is CASSDGTGRTEAFF. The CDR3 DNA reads TGTGCCAGCAGTGACGGGACAGGGAGAACTGAAGCTTTCTTT.

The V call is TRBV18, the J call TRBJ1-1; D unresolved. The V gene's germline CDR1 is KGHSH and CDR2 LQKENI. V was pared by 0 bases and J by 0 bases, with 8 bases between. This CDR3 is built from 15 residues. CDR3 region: CASSPPSRVNTEAFF. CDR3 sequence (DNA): TGTGCCAGCTCACCACCGAGCAGAGTGAACACTGAAGCTTTCTTT.

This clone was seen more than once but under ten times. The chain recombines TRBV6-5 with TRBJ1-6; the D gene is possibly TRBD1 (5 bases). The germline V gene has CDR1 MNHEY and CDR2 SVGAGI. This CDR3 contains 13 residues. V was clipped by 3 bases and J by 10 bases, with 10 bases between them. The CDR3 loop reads CASSYGAGSPLHF. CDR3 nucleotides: TGTGCCAGCAGTTATGGGGCTGGGTCACCCCTCCACTTT.

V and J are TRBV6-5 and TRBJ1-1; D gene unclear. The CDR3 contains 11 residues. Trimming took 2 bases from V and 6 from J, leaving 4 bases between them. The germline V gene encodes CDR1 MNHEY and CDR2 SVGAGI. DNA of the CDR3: TGTGCCAGCAGTTACCGGGCTGAAGCTTTCTTT. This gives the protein CASSYRAEAFF.

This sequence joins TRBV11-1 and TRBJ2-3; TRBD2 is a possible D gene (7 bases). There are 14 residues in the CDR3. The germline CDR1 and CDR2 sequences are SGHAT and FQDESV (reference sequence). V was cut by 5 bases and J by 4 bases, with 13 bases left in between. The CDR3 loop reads CASSPGGRADTQYF. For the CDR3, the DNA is TGTGCCAGCAGCCCCGGGGGGCGCGCAGATACGCAGTATTTT. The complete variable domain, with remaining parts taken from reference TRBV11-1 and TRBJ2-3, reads EAEVAQSPRYKITEKSQAVAFWCDPISGHATLYWYRQILGQGPELLVQFQDESVVDDSQLPKDRFSAERLKGVDSTLKIQPAELGDSAMYLCASSPGGRADTQYFGPGTRLTVL.

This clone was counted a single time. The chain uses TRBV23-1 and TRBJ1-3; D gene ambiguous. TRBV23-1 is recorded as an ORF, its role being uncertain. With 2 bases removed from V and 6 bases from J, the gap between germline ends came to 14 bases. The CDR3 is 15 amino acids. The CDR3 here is CASSQDPRSLNTIYF. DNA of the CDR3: TGCGCCAGCAGTCAAGATCCCAGATCCTTAAACACCATATATTTT.

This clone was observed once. The CDR3 region is CALTLNQYNEQFF. In DNA, the CDR3 is TGTGCCTTGACACTTAACCAATACAATGAGCAGTTCTTC. The chain couples TRBV30 to TRBJ2-1; no firm D call. V was cut by 7 bases and J by 4 bases, with 14 bases left in between. The CDR3 has 13 amino acids. CDR1 GTSNPN and CDR2 SVGIG come from the germline V gene (reference sequence).